A selection of T cell receptor beta chains follows, all from one sample in a study of blood T cells in healthy people across ages. TCRdb itself ran the 5' RACE reads through MiXCR, one entry per CDR3 protein. The sample has approximately 940,000 distinct CDR3 sequences, about 48% seen once. Input material: blood. The receptors here all came from a young man in good health. Each CDR3 is given without its conserved first and last residue.

v_call	j_call	cdr3_aa
TRBV7-2	TRBJ1-2	ASSSGGGIGYT
TRBV11-2	TRBJ2-1	ASSQRGGGYNERF
TRBV20-1	TRBJ2-1	SARAGSGGVTYNEQF
TRBV6-2/TRBV6-3	TRBJ1-5	ASSYSRRERDQPQH
TRBV27	TRBJ1-6	ASSLSGGTNSPLH
TRBV20-1	TRBJ2-1	SASTGGDSYNEQF
TRBV29-1	TRBJ2-1	SAGQGSSYNEQF
TRBV5-4	TRBJ2-3	ATQSGGPLSTDTQY
TRBV21-1	TRBJ2-7	ASSKEDKRDRGSEQY
TRBV29-1	TRBJ2-3	SVEDPLAGGLRDTQY
TRBV5-1	TRBJ1-2	ASSPTSGKEGYT
TRBV10-3	TRBJ2-7	AIGAGLGYEQY
TRBV11-2	TRBJ2-5	ASSRLGRPMAETQY
TRBV7-9	TRBJ1-2	ASSLVSQGKDYT
TRBV29-1	TRBJ2-1	SVGLAANEQF
TRBV5-1	TRBJ2-1	ASSLGDRLSSYNEQF
TRBV9	TRBJ2-7	ASSPSPKSSPNEQY
TRBV27	TRBJ2-2	ASRGLAGGANTGELF
TRBV7-8	TRBJ2-7	ASSLALVGSYEQY
TRBV3-1	TRBJ2-3	ASSQYLAGAITDTQY
TRBV21-1	TRBJ1-1	ASNPLRGQNTEAF
TRBV6-2/TRBV6-3	TRBJ2-1	ASSYFSGGAYNEQF
TRBV4-3	TRBJ2-7	ASSQEKGWDYEQY
TRBV2	TRBJ2-3	ASSERSGADTQY
TRBV4-1	TRBJ1-1	ASSQGGSGQGNAEAF
TRBV6-2/TRBV6-3	TRBJ2-7	ASSSGGFSYEQY
TRBV30	TRBJ2-1	AWSPLGTSVNEQF
TRBV3-1	TRBJ1-5	ASSRGGTGSNQPQH
TRBV12-3/TRBV12-4	.	ASSSRLAGGHNEQY
TRBV3-1	TRBJ1-1	ASSQSTEAF
TRBV20-1	TRBJ2-7	SARGQPSYEQY
TRBV9	TRBJ2-3	ASSRSQGSGTDTQY
TRBV27	TRBJ2-7	ASSGEGPHEQY
TRBV7-2	TRBJ2-7	ASSPGLRGYEQY
TRBV10-3	.	AIGRQGDGEQY